The 18 T cell receptor beta chains in this list originate from one sample, sequenced in a study of early T cells in non-severe SARS-CoV-2 infection. TCRdb reprocessed the 5' RACE reads via MiXCR and lists one record per CDR3 protein. The sample contains 15,000 to 20,000 distinct CDR3 sequences, around 6.1% of which appear only once. Material: whole blood. The receptors derive from an adult who was a healthcare worker with PCR-confirmed SARS-CoV-2 infection or an uninfected control (not recorded which).

This clonotype is termed medium-sized (0.01 to 0.1%). The chain employs TRBV12-3 or TRBV12-4 and TRBJ1-5; the D is unclear. The CDR3 consists of 13 residues. Deletions cut 3 bases from V and 6 bases from J, with 9 bases between. CDR3 region: CASSFLGSQPQHF. CDR3 in DNA: TGTGCCAGCAGTTTCCTCGGGAGTCAGCCCCAGCATTTT.

This clonotype was seen ten or more times. The genes are TRBV5-1 and TRBJ2-2; 8 bases are a match to TRBD1. The germline CDR1 and CDR2 sequences are SGHRS and YFSETQ. The CDR3 consists of 15 residues. V shed 4 bases, J shed 3 bases, and the junction held 5 bases outside the gene matches. The CDR3 DNA is TGCGCCAGCAGCAAGGGACAGGAGGACACCGGGGAGCTGTTTTTT. This gives the protein CASSKGQEDTGELFF.

This clonotype was detected many times. The genes are TRBV27 and TRBJ2-2; TRBD2 aligns across 15 bases. Germline assignment: CDR1 MNHEY and CDR2 SMNVEV (reference sequence). The V and J ends lost 3 bases and 3 bases, in that order; junction bases with no gene match: 11. CDR3 size: 20 residues. The CDR3 coding sequence is TGTGCCAGCAGTTTTACCGGGACTAGCGGGGGGATTTCAGACACCGGGGAGCTGTTTTTT. Amino acids: CASSFTGTSGGISDTGELFF.

This clonotype was counted at least ten times. V and J are TRBV20-1 and TRBJ2-3; D is unclear. This CDR3 spans 12 amino acids. The germline V and J ends were trimmed by 0 bases and 4 bases, with 5 bases remaining between them. Per the germline V gene, CDR1 is DFQATT and CDR2 is SNEGSKA (reference sequence). The CDR3 region has the DNA TGCAGTGCTAGAGATGGCGCAGATACGCAGTATTTT. Translating gives CSARDGADTQYF.

The table lists this clonotype with many counts. The chain employs TRBV2 and TRBJ2-2, with TRBD2 matching 9 bases. Unmatched junction bases numbered 3, after V lost 6 bases and J lost 1 base. This CDR3 region has 15 residues. The germline gives CDR1 SNHLY, CDR2 FYNNEI. CDR3 nucleotide sequence: TGTGCCAGCAGGGAGACTAGCGGGAACACCGGGGAGCTGTTTTTT. Amino acids: CASRETSGNTGELFF.

This clonotype showed up many times. V gene TRBV3-1 combines with J gene TRBJ2-1, with D possibly matching TRBD2 (7 bases). CDR1 and CDR2 (germline): LGHDT, YNNKEL (reference sequence). V lost 4 bases to trimming and J lost 10 bases, with 17 bases between them. The CDR3 runs 14 residues. CDR3 sequence: CASSPEGRGKEQFF. The CDR3 region has the DNA TGTGCCAGCAGCCCCGAGGGGAGGGGGAAAGAGCAGTTCTTC.

The chain uses TRBV27 and TRBJ2-7, with 8 positions matching TRBD1. This CDR3 is built from 15 residues. V lost 7 bases and J lost 2; bases outside the gene matches: 10. The germline gives CDR1 MNHEY, CDR2 SMNVEV (reference sequence). The CDR3 nucleotides read TGTGCCAGCAACGACCGACAGGGGTCTACCTACGAGCAGTACTTC. This encodes CASNDRQGSTYEQYF.

This clonotype showed up many times. The chain recombines TRBV20-1 with TRBJ2-3, with D possibly being TRBD1 or TRBD2 (5 bases each). Trimming stripped 7 bases from V and 2 bases from J, with 16 bases between. CDR1 is DFQATT, CDR2 SNEGSKA, per germline (reference sequence). This CDR3 contains 14 residues. The CDR3 bases are TGCAGTGTTAGGGTACCAGGGACCACAGATACGCAGTATTTT. Protein: CSVRVPGTTDTQYF.

By share, this clonotype counts as medium-sized. The rearrangement links TRBV12-3 or TRBV12-4 to TRBJ2-1; no clear D. The CDR3 extends over 11 amino acids. V shed 5 bases and J shed 10 bases, with 9 bases lying between them. The CDR3 loop is CASSPSEEQFF. In nucleotides, the CDR3 is TGTGCCAGCAGTCCCAGTGAGGAGCAGTTCTTC.

This clonotype was detected many times. The chain carries TRBV6-5 and TRBJ2-7; D is possibly TRBD2 (5 bases). Trimming took off 6 bases at V and 3 bases at J, with 9 bases between the two ends. The CDR3 consists of 12 residues. Germline V gene data show CDR1 as MNHEY and CDR2 as SVGAGI. Here the CDR3 DNA reads TGTGCCAGCAGCAAAGGGAGCTACGAGCAGTACTTC. The encoded protein is CASSKGSYEQYF.

This rearrangement joins TRBV2 to TRBJ2-6, with TRBD1 matching over 11 bases. The germline V gene encodes CDR1 SNHLY and CDR2 FYNNEI. V lost 2 bases to trimming and J lost 0 bases; unmatched junction nucleotides: 6. This CDR3 is built from 19 residues. For the CDR3, the DNA is TGTGCCAGCAGTGAACGAAGGACAGGGGGCCGCTCTGGGGCCAACGTCCTGACTTTC. Amino acid sequence: CASSERRTGGRSGANVLTF.

Sample share makes this clonotype medium-sized. The V and J genes are TRBV9 and TRBJ2-7, with D possibly being TRBD2 (6 bases). Germline V gives CDR1 SGDLS, CDR2 YYNGEE. This CDR3 has 14 amino acids. Trimming shortened V by 3 bases and J by 0 bases, and 10 bases separated the two germline ends. The CDR3 DNA sequence: TGTGCCAGCAGCGCGGGACTTTACTCCTACGAGCAGTACTTC. Amino acids: CASSAGLYSYEQYF.

This clonotype was found once. The chain couples TRBV12-3 or TRBV12-4 to TRBJ2-1, with TRBD2 identical over 8 bases. Unmatched junction bases numbered 18, after V lost 7 bases and J lost 10 bases. The CDR3 totals 16 residues. CDR3 sequence: CASTVTGTRGSREQFF. The CDR3 DNA reads as TGTGCCAGCACCGTAACCGGGACTAGAGGGAGTCGGGAGCAGTTCTTC.

This clonotype was seen many times. The rearrangement joins TRBV28 to TRBJ2-7; TRBD2 aligns across 9 bases. This CDR3 has 14 amino acids. Germline CDR1 MDHEN, CDR2 SYDVKM. The V gene end was trimmed by 5 bases and the J gene end by 2 bases; junction bases not matched to a gene: 4. The CDR3 is CASSLSGGTYEQYF. Written as DNA, the CDR3 is TGTGCCAGCAGTCTTAGCGGGGGAACCTACGAGCAGTACTTC. The full variable domain, with the rest looked up from reference TRBV28 and TRBJ2-7, is DVKVTQSSRYLVKRTGEKVFLECVQDMDHENMFWYRQDPGLGLRLIYFSYDVKMKEKGDIPEGYSVSREKKERFSLILESASTNQTSMYLCASSLSGGTYEQYFGPGTRLTVT.

Ten or more counts support this clonotype. V usage is TRBV2 and J usage is TRBJ1-1, with TRBD1 as a possible D gene (6 bases). With 8 bases removed from V and 8 bases from J, the gap between germline ends came to 12 bases. The length of the CDR3 is 11 residues. Per the germline V gene, CDR1 is SNHLY and CDR2 is FYNNEI. CDR3 sequence reads: CASRTVTEAFF. In DNA form, the CDR3 reads TGTGCCAGCCGGACAGTCACCGAAGCTTTCTTT. The whole variable domain, remainder taken from reference TRBV2 and TRBJ1-1, is EPEVTQTPSHQVTQMGQEVILRCVPISNHLYFYWYRQILGQKVEFLVSFYNNEISEKSEIFDDQFSVERPDGSNFTLKIRSTKLEDSAMYFCASRTVTEAFFGQGTRLTVV.

This clonotype occurred a few times. The J gene is TRBJ2-3, the V gene TRBV11-1; a weak D match, TRBD2 (5 bases). Germline-derived CDR1 and CDR2 are SGHAT and FQDESV (reference sequence). V was trimmed by 5 bases and J by 4 bases, leaving 10 bases between them. CDR3 size: 13 residues. DNA of the CDR3: TGTGCCAGCAGCAACACGAGGGCAGATACGCAGTATTTT. This sequence encodes CASSNTRADTQYF.

This clonotype was counted many times. The CDR3 spells CASSLTRGSDTQYF. In DNA, the CDR3 is TGTGCCAGCAGCCTCACCCGGGGATCAGATACGCAGTATTTT. V gene TRBV5-4 combines with J gene TRBJ2-3; D possibly corresponds to TRBD2 (5 bases). The CDR3 has 14 residues. CDR1 SGHNT and CDR2 YYREEE come from the germline V gene (reference sequence). V lost 4 bases to trimming and J lost 4 bases, with 13 bases between them. The complete variable domain, with remaining parts taken from reference TRBV5-4 and TRBJ2-3, reads ETGVTQSPTHLIKTRGQQVTLRCSSQSGHNTVSWYQQALGQGPQFIFQYYREEENGRGNFPPRFSGLQFPNYSSELNVNALELDDSALYLCASSLTRGSDTQYFGPGTRLTVL.

This clonotype was detected many times. The CDR3 protein is CSARVLDGQETQYF. CDR3 coding DNA: TGCAGTGCTAGAGTCTTGGACGGCCAAGAGACCCAGTACTTC. The chain joins TRBV20-1 to TRBJ2-5; no definite D call. The CDR3 covers 14 residues. The germline gives CDR1 DFQATT, CDR2 SNEGSKA (reference sequence). V lost 1 base and J lost 1, with 10 bases in between.